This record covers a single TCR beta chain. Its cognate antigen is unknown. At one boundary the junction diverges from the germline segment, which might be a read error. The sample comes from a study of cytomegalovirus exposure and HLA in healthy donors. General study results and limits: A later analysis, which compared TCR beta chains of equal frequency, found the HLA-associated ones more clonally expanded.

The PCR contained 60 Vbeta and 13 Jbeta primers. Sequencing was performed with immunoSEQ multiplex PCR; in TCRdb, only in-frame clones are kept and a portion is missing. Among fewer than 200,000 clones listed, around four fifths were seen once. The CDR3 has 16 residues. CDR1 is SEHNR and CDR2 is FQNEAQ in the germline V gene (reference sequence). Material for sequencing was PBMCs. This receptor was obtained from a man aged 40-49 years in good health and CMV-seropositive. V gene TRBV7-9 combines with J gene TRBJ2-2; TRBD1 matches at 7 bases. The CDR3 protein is CASSVAGTANTGELFF. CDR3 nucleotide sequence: TGTGCCAGCAGCGTAGCCGGGACAGCGAACACCGGGGAGCTGTTTTTT.